This TCR beta chain stems from a study of CD8 T cells in ankylosing spondylitis. In its sample, this clonotype was seen a few times. J lost 11 bases, V lost 6 bases, and 10 bases had no gene match. The CDR3 is 13 amino acids. TCR beta libraries were made by quantitative 5'-RACE with molecular barcodes. MiXCR, applied by TCRdb to the 5' RACE reads, yields one record per CDR3 protein. Counted here are about 130,000 distinct CDR3 sequences, roughly 13% occurring once; the ten biggest clones make up 3%. Sequencing was done on a sample of blood, either unsorted or a sorted T cell fraction (not recorded which). This clonotype originated in a female donor with ankylosing spondylitis or in good health (not recorded which). The rearrangement links TRBV12-3 or TRBV12-4 to TRBJ2-1, with 7 bases identical to TRBD1. The CDR3 nucleotides read TGTGCCAGCAGCGCTTACAGGGGACCACAGCAGTTCTTC. The encoded protein is CASSAYRGPQQFF.